This T cell receptor (beta chain) was documented in a study of shared clonotypes between healthy human individuals (TCRdb year 2020). Background for the entire study: The cohort comprised a couple of women and a few men aged 18 to 49 years. Leukapheresis yielded between about 0.94 and 8.9 billion PBMCs per donor. To increase sequencing depth and limit assay-specific biases, TCR repertoire library preparation and sequencing were carried out by different laboratories using diverse techniques. For each donor, CD4 naive and CD4 memory were each run on three plates, CD8 naive on two plates, and CD8 memory on one plate. Blood TCR repertoires of a handful of healthy adults were deeply sequenced to estimate repertoire size and the extent of clonotype sharing between individuals.

Worth noting for this clone: No cognate antigen has been identified for it. No base qualities exist here, and no much larger clone lies one base off it.

At the junction V is shortened by 7 bases and J by 1 base, with 13 bases in between. From the cysteine up to the phenylalanine, the CDR3 has a length of 14 residues. Only the CDR3 region is kept as DNA, spanning 42 bases read in frame from base 1. The germline V gene encodes CDR1 SGHRS and CDR2 YFSETQ. The donors were healthy, HIV-negative adults who had no recently reported acute infections or vaccinations. Every donor was a Caucasian adult living in Nashville, Tennessee, USA. Magnetic negative selection was used to enrich CD4+ T cells, after which naive cells were positively selected on CD45RA and the negative fraction became the memory subset. Blood was collected by leukapheresis, and PBMCs were isolated by Ficoll-Histopaque density gradient centrifugation and then cryopreserved in liquid nitrogen vapor phase. Purity and quantity of every magnetically sorted T cell population were checked by analytical flow cytometry. From each sorted fraction, genomic DNA was isolated and quantified by UV absorbance on a Nanodrop 2000c.

Overall study results and their limits: Sampling was restricted to blood, and TCR repertoires in tissue are likely to differ from TCR repertoires in blood. Larger estimated clonotype richness was generally found for naive subsets than for memory subsets. Even with the large sequencing depth, rarefaction of the sorted-subset datasets indicated that sequencing was incomplete. The genetic and exposure-history diversity represented was limited by the small number of donors. Clonotypes shared by all four sorted-subset donors showed higher generation probabilities than non-shared clonotypes. Across a few donors, approximately 4.9% of naive CD4, 3% to 4% of naive CD8, 2.3% of memory CD4, and approximately 0.4% of memory CD8 clonotypes were shared. Pairwise subsampling indicated that sequencing depth was expected to affect the degree of clonotype sharing among donors.

Using the deep immunoSEQ assay, multiplex PCR amplified TCR CDR3 regions from genomic DNA. Genomic DNA extracted from each cell subset was distributed evenly over all wells of several immunoSEQ 96-well plates, and each plate served as one replicate. For sorted subsets, approximately 210 ng genomic DNA, equal to tens of thousands of T cell genomes, was loaded into each replicate PCR. Purified libraries were measured with a Qubit 3.0 fluorometer, size-checked on a Bioanalyzer 2100, and measured again with the KAPA Library Quantification kit. Each immunoSEQ 96-well plate was sequenced on its own single-read 150-cycle Illumina NextSeq 550 flow cell. Processing in the source paper ran as follows. Because the immunoSEQ output included only junctional sequences and no quality scores, the filtering could not be the same as the filtering used for full-length reads. Sequences were annotated with PyIR, a Python wrapper for IgBLAST v1.9, and V/J genes and CDR3 were assigned using IMGT germline references. Reads were removed for weak V/J assignments (E-value above 1e-6), missing CDR3, stop codons, out-of-frame junctions, or ambiguous translated residues. V3J clonotypes were defined as sequences sharing the same inferred V gene, J gene, and CDR3 amino acid sequence. The percentage overlap between two repertoires was calculated by dividing the number of shared unique clonotypes by the size of the smaller repertoire. Three approaches were used to assess repertoire richness: RTK rarefaction, the Chao1 estimator, and Recon v2.1 estimates of unobserved clonotypes. Generation probabilities were computed with OLGA for all TCRbeta clonotypes obtained by the gDNA method from several donors. The clones in this table, taken by TCRdb from immuneACCESS, are in-frame only. Not every clone is retained; where verified, under half of the shortfall comes from an unresolved V gene, and the cause of the rest is unknown. V and J calls and clone size are those listed in that table; D and trimming were worked out from the DNA. The sample table lists more than 850,000 clones, around 78% of them with a count of one. In total, the top ten clones hold 0.5% to 0.6% of the sample.

The clonotype originates from a man aged 18 to 30 in good health. Some clones in this sample may be carry-over from other donors' samples. The chain employs TRBV5-1 and TRBJ2-3, with TRBD2 perhaps the D gene, on 6 matching bases. Sequenced material: memory CD4+ T cells from PBMCs. The intended sense of this specimen's cell subset or site label: CD45RA-negative fraction. CDR3 loop: CASRGNRGTDTQYF. The DNA sequence follows: TGCGCCAGCCGGGGGAATCGGGGCACAGATACGCAGTATTTT.